The 15 T cell receptor beta chains reported below all come from one sample, sequenced in a study of blood T cell repertoires in COVID-19. Produced via immunoSEQ multiplex PCR; TCRdb's table is partial and in-frame only. The sample has roughly 250,000 clones, under 85% seen once. Sequenced material: peripheral blood. These receptors were taken from a human donor with COVID-19, enrolled during active disease. The donor label of this sample is uncertain.

The rearrangement joins TRBV4-3 to TRBJ1-2; maybe TRBD1 (6 bases). V was trimmed by 0 bases and J by 2 bases, leaving 10 bases between them. This CDR3 is 15 amino acids long. The germline V gene has CDR1 LGHNA and CDR2 YSLEER. CDR3 sequence (DNA): TGCGCCAGCAGCCAAGATTCCAGGGGCAACTATGGCTACACCTTC. As protein: CASSQDSRGNYGYTF.

The genes are TRBV27 and TRBJ1-2; possible D gene TRBD1, 5 bases. Trimming took off 5 bases at V and 2 bases at J, with 12 bases between the two ends. Germline V CDR1 and CDR2: MNHEY, SMNVEV (reference sequence). The CDR3 sequence is 14 residues long. CDR3 loop: CASSPGRGNYGYTF. CDR3 sequence (DNA): TGTGCCAGCAGTCCGGGGAGGGGAAACTATGGCTACACCTTC.

The gene calls are TRBV9 and TRBJ1-4, with TRBD1 identical over 7 bases. V gave up 0 bases and J gave up 6 bases; unmatched junction bases: 5. This CDR3 region has 15 residues. The V gene's germline CDR1 is SGDLS and CDR2 YYNGEE. The CDR3 sequence is CASSVDRGEYEKLFF. The CDR3 DNA reads TGTGCCAGCAGCGTAGACAGGGGAGAGTATGAAAAACTGTTTTTT.

The chain links TRBV28 to TRBJ1-5; TRBD1 might be the D (6 bases). Germline CDR1 MDHEN, CDR2 SYDVKM. The CDR3 totals 15 residues. V lost 5 bases, J lost 4 bases, and 15 bases lay in between. Here the CDR3 DNA reads TGTGCCAGCAGTCCCACGGGGGGCACTAATCAGCCCCAGCATTTT. This codes for CASSPTGGTNQPQHF.

The J gene is TRBJ1-2, the V gene TRBV5-6; tentative D call: TRBD1 (6 bases). The CDR3 loop spans 15 amino acids. Germline lookup yields CDR1 SGHDT and CDR2 YYEEEE. V was clipped by 0 bases and J by 4 bases, with 13 bases between them. The chain's CDR3 is CASSLAGQRPYGYTF. CDR3 DNA sequence: TGTGCCAGCAGCTTGGCCGGACAGAGACCCTATGGCTACACCTTC.

The chain is built from TRBV7-8 and TRBJ1-6; TRBD1 matches 8 bases. Per germline, CDR1 SGHVS and CDR2 FQNEAQ. Trimming took 3 bases from V and 7 from J; bases not matched to a gene: 5. CDR3 size: 15 residues. The CDR3 bases are TGTGCCAGCAGCTTCGGGACAGGTCGGAATTCACCCCTCCACTTT. This gives the protein CASSFGTGRNSPLHF.

The chain couples TRBV5-1 to TRBJ1-1, with 8 bases identical to TRBD1. Germline V gene lookup returns CDR1 SGHRS and CDR2 YFSETQ. Trimming at V came to 3 bases and at J to 5 bases, leaving 12 bases not matched to a gene. The CDR3 contains 16 residues. The CDR3 sequence: CASSSELFTGGTEAFF. CDR3 sequence (DNA): TGCGCCAGCAGCTCCGAGCTCTTTACAGGGGGGACTGAAGCTTTCTTT. Full variable domain (outside the CDR3, taken from reference TRBV5-1 and TRBJ1-1): KAGVTQTPRYLIKTRGQQVTLSCSPISGHRSVSWYQQTPGQGLQFLFEYFSETQRNKGNFPGRFSGRQFSNSRSEMNVSTLELGDSALYLCASSSELFTGGTEAFFGQGTRLTVV.

V is TRBV30 and J is TRBJ1-5; 8 nucleotides align to TRBD1. This CDR3 is built from 15 residues. With 0 bases clipped from V and 7 bases from J, the junction kept 8 bases outside the gene matches. Germline CDR1 GTSNPN, CDR2 SVGIG (reference sequence). CDR3 protein: CAWSVAGGAGQPQHF. CDR3 DNA sequence: TGTGCCTGGAGTGTAGCAGGGGGCGCGGGGCAGCCCCAGCATTTT.

J is TRBJ2-3 and V is TRBV30; D uncertain. CDR1 and CDR2 (germline): GTSNPN, SVGIG (reference sequence). Between the trimmed V and J ends, which lost 1 base and 2 bases, there was a span of 7 bases. The CDR3 runs 13 residues. In DNA, the CDR3 is TGTGCCTGGAGTGCCGCTAACACAGATACGCAGTATTTT. Translating it yields CAWSAANTDTQYF.

J is TRBJ1-2 and V is TRBV6-5; weak D call: TRBD1 (5 bases). CDR1 and CDR2 (germline): MNHEY, SVGAGI. This CDR3 comprises 15 residues. Trimming cost V 6 bases and J 2 bases, with 16 bases left between them. The chain's CDR3 is CASSDSGKGNYGYTF. In DNA form, the CDR3 reads TGTGCCAGCAGCGACTCAGGGAAGGGAAACTATGGCTACACCTTC.

In its sample, this clone was seen a few times. The V call is TRBV19, the J call TRBJ1-4, with D tentatively TRBD1 (5 bases). This CDR3 spans 13 amino acids. Trimming took 5 bases from V and 8 from J, leaving 12 bases between them. Germline V gene sequence: CDR1 LNHDA, CDR2 SQIVND (reference sequence). Here the CDR3 DNA reads TGTGCCAGTAGTTGGCAGGGTGGAGAAAAACTGTTTTTT. Protein: CASSWQGGEKLFF.

The chain joins TRBV5-5 to TRBJ2-1; 8 bases map to TRBD2. Per the germline V gene, CDR1 is SGHKS and CDR2 is YYEKEE (reference sequence). V lost 3 bases to trimming and J lost 7 bases; unmatched junction nucleotides: 12. This CDR3 has 16 residues. The CDR3 spells CASSSGIREGRNEQFF. The CDR3 DNA follows: TGTGCCAGCAGCTCGGGGATCCGGGAGGGTCGGAATGAGCAGTTCTTC.

The chain is built from TRBV21-1 and TRBJ2-5; the listed D gene, TRBD1, was not tested against the DNA. TRBV21-1 is flagged as a pseudogene. CDR3 size: 15 residues. CDR3 sequence (DNA): TGTGCCAGCAGTCGACAGGGGGCGGGAACGGAGACCCAGTACTTC. It specifies CASSRQGAGTETQYF.

The chain combines TRBV6-5 with TRBJ2-1; D perhaps matches TRBD2 (6 bases). In germline, CDR1 is MNHEY, CDR2 SVGAGI. V lost 6 bases, J lost 9 bases, and 15 bases lay in between. The CDR3 has 13 residues. CDR3 sequence (DNA): TGTGCCAGCAGGTGGGGGGAGAGTGGTGAGCAGTTCTTC. Amino acids: CASRWGESGEQFF.

The chain employs TRBV5-1 and TRBJ1-2; TRBD1 might be the D (6 bases). CDR3 length: 14 amino acids. Germline V gives CDR1 SGHRS, CDR2 YFSETQ. Deletions cut 3 bases from V and 1 base from J, with 10 bases between. The CDR3 loop reads CASSSNRDNYGYTF. The CDR3, as DNA: TGCGCCAGCAGCTCCAACAGGGATAACTATGGCTACACCTTC. Full variable domain (remainder filled in from reference TRBV5-1 and TRBJ1-2): KAGVTQTPRYLIKTRGQQVTLSCSPISGHRSVSWYQQTPGQGLQFLFEYFSETQRNKGNFPGRFSGRQFSNSRSEMNVSTLELGDSALYLCASSSNRDNYGYTFGSGTRLTVV.